These 22 T cell receptor beta chains were sequenced from one sample in a study of cytomegalovirus exposure and HLA in healthy donors. The PCR made use of 60 Vbeta and 13 Jbeta primers. Method: immunoSEQ multiplex PCR; TCRdb's copy keeps in-frame clones and lacks some. The sample has approximately 88,000 clones; more than 75% are singletons. The specimen was PBMCs. All receptors come from a man between 18 and 35 years old in good health and CMV-seronegative.

The V gene is TRBV9, the J gene TRBJ2-3, with D possibly TRBD2 on 7 matching bases. The CDR3 contains 12 residues. V was clipped by 3 bases and J by 14 bases, with 16 bases between them. Germline V gives CDR1 SGDLS, CDR2 YYNGEE. The CDR3 protein is CASSGEGGLPYF. Here the CDR3 DNA reads TGTGCCAGCAGCGGGGAGGGGGGACTCCCGTATTTT. The full variable domain, completed using reference TRBV9 and TRBJ2-3, is DSGVTQTPKHLITATGQRVTLRCSPRSGDLSVYWYQQSLDQGLQFLIQYYNGEERAKGNILERFSAQQFPDLHSELNLSSLELGDSALYFCASSGEGGLPYFGPGTRLTVL.

The gene calls are TRBV6-5 and TRBJ1-1, with TRBD1 as a possible D gene (6 bases). In germline, CDR1 is MNHEY, CDR2 SVGAGI. V lost 2 bases and J 0 bases, leaving 7 bases between the germline ends. This CDR3 spans 14 amino acids. The CDR3 region is CASSYEGVNTEAFF. The CDR3, as DNA: TGTGCCAGCAGTTACGAGGGGGTGAACACTGAAGCTTTCTTT.

This chain connects TRBV7-2 to TRBJ2-3, with 8 bases lining up with TRBD2. V trimming: 5 bases; J trimming: 4 bases; junction bases outside the gene matches: 11. Looked up from germline, CDR1 is SGHTA and CDR2 is FQGNSA. The CDR3 is made up of 16 amino acids. The CDR3 DNA follows: TGTGCCAGCAGCCCGGGGGGGCGGGGGGCGGCAGATACGCAGTATTTT. Its translation: CASSPGGRGAADTQYF.

The chain joins TRBV11-3 to TRBJ2-5, with 8 bases lining up with TRBD1. Trimming cost V 1 base and J 5 bases; bases outside gene matches: 6. Germline CDR1 reads SGHNT; CDR2 reads YENEEA. CDR3 length: 15 residues. This CDR3 is CASSLGAGGAETQYF. The CDR3 nucleotides are TGTGCCAGCAGCTTAGGGGCAGGGGGCGCGGAGACCCAGTACTTC.

The V gene is TRBV5-6, the J gene TRBJ2-7; a possible D gene is TRBD1 (5 bases). V lost 0 bases, J lost 1 base, and 11 bases lay in between. The CDR3 extends over 15 amino acids. Germline CDR1 and CDR2: SGHDT and YYEEEE. As DNA, the CDR3 is TGTGCCAGCAGCTTGGGACAGCCTATGTCCTACGAGCAGTACTTC. It translates to CASSLGQPMSYEQYF.

The chain is built from TRBV30 and TRBJ1-2, with D tentatively TRBD1 (5 bases). The V end lost 1 base, the J end lost 3 bases, and 6 bases lay between the germline ends. The CDR3 runs 12 residues. Germline lookup yields CDR1 GTSNPN and CDR2 SVGIG (reference sequence). The CDR3 DNA reads TGTGCCTGGAGTGGGGGGGACTATGGCTACACCTTC. Its protein product is CAWSGGDYGYTF.

V usage is TRBV18 and J usage is TRBJ1-2; 7 nucleotides line up with TRBD1. CDR1 KGHSH and CDR2 LQKENI come from the germline V gene. The junction had 13 bases not matched to a gene; V was cut back by 3 bases and J by 6 bases. The CDR3 runs 16 residues. CDR3 in DNA: TGTGCCAGCTCACCTAGGACAGGCGCACCCGAAAATGGCTACACCTTC. Protein sequence: CASSPRTGAPENGYTF.

In this sample, this clone turned up once. This chain connects TRBV7-6 to TRBJ2-1; 10 bases are shared with TRBD2. Germline CDR1 and CDR2: SGHVS and FNYEAQ. The J segment lost 0 bases and the V segment lost 2 bases, leaving 7 bases of the junction unmatched. This CDR3 has 18 residues. CDR3 nucleotide sequence: TGTGCCAGCAGCTTAATAGCGGGGGGCCGAAGCTCCTACAATGAGCAGTTCTTC. Its protein is CASSLIAGGRSSYNEQFF.

The rearrangement joins TRBV7-6 to TRBJ1-1; D call uncertain. V lost 1 base and J 1 base, leaving 13 bases between the germline ends. The CDR3 consists of 16 residues. In germline, CDR1 is SGHVS, CDR2 FNYEAQ. The CDR3 DNA reads TGTGCCAGCAGCTTAGGGGCCTCCCCCCCGAACACTGAAGCTTTCTTT. It encodes CASSLGASPPNTEAFF.

The chain recombines TRBV2 with TRBJ2-5, with a tentative D call TRBD2 (6 bases). From germline, CDR1 is SNHLY and CDR2 FYNNEI. This CDR3 is built from 14 residues. V was pared by 5 bases and J by 1 base, with 11 bases between. CDR3: CASSLGGCQETQYF. The CDR3 DNA reads TGTGCCAGCAGTTTGGGGGGTTGCCAAGAGACCCAGTACTTC. The full variable domain, completed using reference TRBV2 and TRBJ2-5, is EPEVTQTPSHQVTQMGQEVILRCVPISNHLYFYWYRQILGQKVEFLVSFYNNEISEKSEIFDDQFSVERPDGSNFTLKIRSTKLEDSAMYFCASSLGGCQETQYFGPGTRLLVL.

The V gene is TRBV6-7, the J gene TRBJ2-2; D is unclear. TRBV6-7 is treated as an ORF (open reading frame) with a function not yet certain. The V and J ends lost 0 bases and 6 bases respectively, with 8 bases between them. There are 14 residues in the CDR3. CDR3 DNA sequence: TGTGCCAGCAGTTACTCTGTTTCGTCCGGGGAGCTGTTTTTT. Amino acid sequence: CASSYSVSSGELFF.

This clone was picked up a small number of times. V is TRBV15 and J is TRBJ1-2; D perhaps matches TRBD1 (6 bases). The CDR3 is 15 residues long. Germline CDR1 reads LNHNV; CDR2 reads YYDKDF (reference sequence). The ends were cut back, 0 bases at V and 6 bases at J, with 14 bases in the middle. The CDR3 region is CATSRERGREDGYTF. CDR3 coding DNA: TGTGCCACCAGCAGAGAGAGGGGGAGAGAGGATGGCTACACCTTC.

This chain links TRBV19 with TRBJ1-4; 8 positions match TRBD1. The CDR3 length is 14 residues. Unmatched junction bases numbered 4, after V lost 6 bases and J lost 4 bases. The germline gives CDR1 LNHDA, CDR2 SQIVND (reference sequence). The CDR3 is CASSAQGGNEKLFF. Written as DNA, the CDR3 is TGTGCCAGTAGCGCACAGGGGGGTAATGAAAAACTGTTTTTT.

This rearrangement joins TRBV30 to TRBJ1-5; D is ambiguous. The CDR3 totals 13 residues. Germline V CDR1 and CDR2: GTSNPN, SVGIG (reference sequence). Trimming left V 1 base short and J 6 bases short, with 10 bases between. This CDR3 is CAWSGGRGQPQHF. The CDR3 bases are TGTGCCTGGAGTGGCGGCCGGGGTCAGCCCCAGCATTTT.

The chain employs TRBV19 and TRBJ2-2, with no clear D. V lost 5 bases and J 8 bases, leaving 9 bases between the germline ends. The CDR3 runs to 12 residues. Germline values: CDR1 LNHDA, CDR2 SQIVND (reference sequence). CDR3 sequence (DNA): TGTGCCAGTAGTCGGTCGGTGGGGGAGCTGTTTTTT. Translated, it gives CASSRSVGELFF.

The genes are TRBV7-9 and TRBJ2-5, with D possibly matching TRBD2 (6 bases). Trimming stripped 3 bases from V and 1 base from J, with 9 bases between. This CDR3 is built from 14 residues. Germline CDR1 and CDR2: SEHNR and FQNEAQ (reference sequence). CDR3 loop: CASSFGGPQETQYF. For the CDR3, the DNA is TGTGCCAGCAGCTTTGGAGGGCCCCAAGAGACCCAGTACTTC. Complete variable domain (other parts from reference TRBV7-9 and TRBJ2-5): DTGVSQNPRHKITKRGQNVTFRCDPISEHNRLYWYRQTLGQGPEFLTYFQNEAQLEKSRLLSDRFSAERPKGSFSTLEIQRTEQGDSAMYLCASSFGGPQETQYFGPGTRLLVL.

V gene TRBV7-8 combines with J gene TRBJ2-5; 8 bases agree with TRBD1. The CDR3 has 13 residues. With V trimmed by 5 bases and J by 5 bases, 4 bases remained unmatched. Germline-derived CDR1 and CDR2 are SGHVS and FQNEAQ. CDR3 in amino acids: CASSPWDRETQYF. The DNA for the CDR3 is TGTGCCAGCAGCCCCTGGGACAGGGAGACCCAGTACTTC.

The rearrangement uses TRBV5-1 and TRBJ1-6; unclear D gene. The CDR3 contains 17 residues. Trimming removed 5 bases from V and 8 bases from J, with 23 bases in between. CDR1 SGHRS and CDR2 YFSETQ come from the germline V gene. CDR3 sequence reads: CASRFTHGVYDDSPLHF. The CDR3 DNA follows: TGCGCCAGCAGATTCACTCACGGGGTATATGATGATTCACCCCTCCACTTT. The whole variable domain, remainder taken from reference TRBV5-1 and TRBJ1-6, is KAGVTQTPRYLIKTRGQQVTLSCSPISGHRSVSWYQQTPGQGLQFLFEYFSETQRNKGNFPGRFSGRQFSNSRSEMNVSTLELGDSALYLCASRFTHGVYDDSPLHFGNGTRLTVT.

The V and J genes are TRBV27 and TRBJ2-3, with a weak D call TRBD1 (5 bases). CDR1 MNHEY and CDR2 SMNVEV come from the germline V gene (reference sequence). This CDR3 has 13 residues. The ends were cut back, 3 bases at V and 4 bases at J, with 8 bases in the middle. The chain's CDR3 is CASSFTGSDTQYF. CDR3 coding DNA: TGTGCCAGCAGTTTTACAGGATCAGATACGCAGTATTTT.

The V call is TRBV6-5, the J call TRBJ2-7, with TRBD2 matching 10 bases. CDR3 length equals 15 residues. V was clipped by 2 bases and J by 2 bases; unmatched bases: 3. Germline CDR1 reads MNHEY; CDR2 reads SVGAGI. CDR3 amino acids: CASSYSLAGAYEQYF. CDR3 DNA sequence: TGTGCCAGCAGTTACAGCCTAGCGGGGGCCTACGAGCAGTACTTC.

This chain links TRBV9 with TRBJ1-6, with unresolved D. The CDR3 is made up of 14 amino acids. V lost 5 bases to trimming and J lost 4 bases, with 10 bases between them. Germline CDR1 reads SGDLS; CDR2 reads YYNGEE. The DNA of the CDR3 is TGTGCCAGCAGACAGACCGAGTATAATTCACCCCTCCACTTT. Protein sequence: CASRQTEYNSPLHF.

This sequence joins TRBV7-8 and TRBJ2-7, with TRBD1 as a possible D gene (5 bases). This CDR3 spans 15 amino acids. From germline, CDR1 is SGHVS and CDR2 FQNEAQ. V was clipped by 3 bases and J by 2 bases, with 14 bases between them. DNA of the CDR3: TGTGCCAGCAGCTTTGGAACCGGCAGGGCCTACGAGCAGTACTTC. Amino acid sequence: CASSFGTGRAYEQYF.